A single sample gave rise to the 2 T cell receptor beta chains below, sequenced in a study of molecular identifiers for immune sequencing clone quantification. TCRdb reprocessed the PCR reads with MiXCR, giving one entry per CDR3 protein. The sample lists hundreds of thousands of distinct CDR3 sequences, about 25% occurring once. The sequenced material came from naive CD8+ T cells from blood, with Jurkat cell RNA spiked in. Subset specified: FACS-sorted CD8+CD4-CCR7+CD45RA+ naive T cells. These receptors were taken from a human donor in good health. Some libraries in this study had Jurkat cell RNA spiked in.

This clonotype has a single count. The chain joins TRBV9 to TRBJ2-2, with D possibly TRBD1 on 7 matching bases. Germline V CDR1 and CDR2: SGDLS, YYNGEE. V dropped 3 bases and J dropped 2 bases, with 14 bases sitting between them. This CDR3 contains 16 residues. The CDR3 DNA reads as TGTGCCAGCAGCGCTGGGGGGACAGTCAACACCGGGGAGCTGTTTTTT. This gives the protein CASSAGGTVNTGELFF. The full variable domain, with the rest looked up from reference TRBV9 and TRBJ2-2, is DSGVTQTPKHLITATGQRVTLRCSPRSGDLSVYWYQQSLDQGLQFLIQYYNGEERAKGNILERFSAQQFPDLHSELNLSSLELGDSALYFCASSAGGTVNTGELFFGEGSRLTVL.

The chain joins TRBV27 to TRBJ2-7; TRBD2 agrees at 10 bases. J lost 5 bases, V lost 3 bases, and 4 bases had no gene match. Germline-derived CDR1 and CDR2 are MNHEY and SMNVEV (reference sequence). This CDR3 contains 14 residues. CDR3 sequence (DNA): TGTGCCAGCAGTTTGTATCTAGCGGGGGACGAGCAGTACTTC. It specifies CASSLYLAGDEQYF.